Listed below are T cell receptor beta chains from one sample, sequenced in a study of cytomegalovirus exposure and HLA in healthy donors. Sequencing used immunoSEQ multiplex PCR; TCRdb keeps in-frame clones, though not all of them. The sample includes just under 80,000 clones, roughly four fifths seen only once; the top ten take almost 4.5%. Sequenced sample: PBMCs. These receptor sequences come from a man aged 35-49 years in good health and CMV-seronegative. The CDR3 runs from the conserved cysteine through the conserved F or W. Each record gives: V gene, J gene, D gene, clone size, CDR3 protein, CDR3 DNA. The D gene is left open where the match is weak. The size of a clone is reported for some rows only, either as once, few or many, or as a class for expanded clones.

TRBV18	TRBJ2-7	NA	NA	CASSPAAGVSEQYF	TGTGCCAGCTCACCAGCAGCCGGGGTATCCGAGCAGTACTTC
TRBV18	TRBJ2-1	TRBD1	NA	CASSPRTGVYEQFF	TGTGCCAGCTCACCACGGACAGGGGTGTATGAGCAGTTCTTC
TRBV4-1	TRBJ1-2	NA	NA	CASSQDAGVNGYTF	TGCGCCAGCAGCCAAGATGCCGGGGTCAATGGCTACACCTTC
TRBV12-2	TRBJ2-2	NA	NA	CASRLAGLNRGLPLTQNTGELFF	TGTGCAAGTCGCTTAGCCGGGTTAAACAGGGGGCTTCCCCTGACCCAAAACACCGGGGAGCTGTTTTTT
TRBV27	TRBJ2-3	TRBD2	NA	CASRTTPRPPAGGDTQYF	TGTGCCAGCAGAACAACCCCCAGGCCCCCCGCGGGGGGAGATACGCAGTATTTT
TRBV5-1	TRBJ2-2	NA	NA	CASSMASVGELFF	TGCGCCAGCAGCATGGCTAGCGTCGGGGAGCTGTTTTTT
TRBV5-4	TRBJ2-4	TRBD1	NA	CASSHRGPQSKNIQYF	TGTGCCAGCAGCCACAGGGGGCCGCAGTCCAAAAACATTCAGTACTTC
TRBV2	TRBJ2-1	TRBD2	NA	CAWISGTTPMGLAGVPMGEQFF	TGTGCCTGGATCTCCGGGACAACGCCTATGGGACTAGCGGGGGTTCCCATGGGTGAGCAGTTCTTC
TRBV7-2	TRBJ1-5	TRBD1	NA	CASSSDRVQPQHF	TGTGCCAGCAGCTCCGACAGGGTTCAGCCCCAGCATTTT
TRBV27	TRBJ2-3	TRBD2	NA	CASSFTGRDTDTQYF	TGTGCCAGCAGTTTCACCGGGAGGGACACAGATACGCAGTATTTT
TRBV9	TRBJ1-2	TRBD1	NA	CASSVTTGDPGNYGYTF	TGTGCCAGCAGCGTAACCACAGGGGACCCTGGTAACTATGGCTACACCTTC
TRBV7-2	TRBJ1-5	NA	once	CASSLSGTLKPQHF	TGTGCCAGCAGCTTATCCGGGACTCTTAAGCCCCAGCATTTT
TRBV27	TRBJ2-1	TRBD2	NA	CASSFTGLAMPNEQFF	TGTGCCAGCAGTTTCACGGGACTAGCGATGCCCAATGAGCAGTTCTTC
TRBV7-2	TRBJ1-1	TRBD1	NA	CASSTGRGYKAFF	TGTGCCAGCAGCACGGGCAGGGGGTATAAAGCTTTCTTT
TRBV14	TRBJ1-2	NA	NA	CASSQRGGADYGYTF	TGTGCCAGCAGCCAAAGGGGGGGCGCAGACTATGGCTACACCTTC
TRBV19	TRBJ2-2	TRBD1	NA	CASSIVRRTGGTGELFF	TGTGCCAGTAGTATCGTGAGGCGGACAGGGGGGACCGGGGAGCTGTTTTTT
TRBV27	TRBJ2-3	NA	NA	CASSFGGGTDTQYF	TGTGCCAGCAGTTTTGGAGGGGGCACAGATACGCAGTATTTT
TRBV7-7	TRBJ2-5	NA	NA	CASSLRGSHPNLQETQYF	TGTGCTAGCAGCTTACGCGGCAGCCACCCTAACTTACAAGAGACCCAGTACTTC
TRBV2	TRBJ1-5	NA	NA	CASSEGRLGQPQHF	TGTGCCAGCAGTGAGGGGCGTTTGGGACAGCCCCAGCATTTT
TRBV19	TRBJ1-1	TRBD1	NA	CASSTTGGGTEAFF	TGTGCCAGTAGTACCACAGGGGGAGGCACTGAAGCTTTCTTT
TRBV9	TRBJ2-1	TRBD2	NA	CASSVEAGGRREQFF	TGTGCCAGCAGCGTGGAAGCGGGAGGGCGCCGTGAGCAGTTCTTC
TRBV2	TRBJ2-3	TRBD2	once	CASRSGTGDTQYF	TGTGCCAGCAGAAGCGGGACCGGAGATACGCAGTATTTT
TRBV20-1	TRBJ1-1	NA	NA	CSAQSSEAFF	TGCAGTGCGCAGTCCTCTGAAGCTTTCTTT
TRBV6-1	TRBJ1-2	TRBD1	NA	CASSEVQGTNYGYTF	TGTGCCAGCAGTGAAGTACAGGGGACTAACTATGGCTACACCTTC
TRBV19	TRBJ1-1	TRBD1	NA	CASTPGTGDVGGAFF	TGTGCCAGTACACCCGGGACAGGAGACGTAGGAGGAGCTTTCTTT
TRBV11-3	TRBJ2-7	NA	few	CASSLGGTEGYEQYF	TGTGCCAGCAGCTTAGGTGGGACGGAGGGCTACGAGCAGTACTTC
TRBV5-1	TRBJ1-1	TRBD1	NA	CASSLGGQGEAFF	TGCGCCAGCAGCCTGGGTGGACAGGGTGAAGCTTTCTTT
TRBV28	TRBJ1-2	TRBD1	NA	CASSPGDRSNYGYTF	TGTGCCAGCAGTCCGGGGGACAGGTCTAACTATGGCTACACCTTC
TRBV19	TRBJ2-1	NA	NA	CASSRTVFNEQFF	TGTGCCAGTAGTCGGACAGTATTCAATGAGCAGTTCTTC
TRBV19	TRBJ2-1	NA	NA	CASSIGWGRNYNEQFF	TGTGCCAGTAGTATAGGGTGGGGCAGGAACTACAATGAGCAGTTCTTC
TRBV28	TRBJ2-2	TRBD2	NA	CASKVAGGFYTGELFF	TGTGCCAGCAAAGTAGCGGGAGGGTTTTACACCGGGGAGCTGTTTTTT
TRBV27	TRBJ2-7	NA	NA	CASSQRTVGYYEQYF	TGTGCCAGCAGTCAAAGGACTGTGGGGTACTACGAGCAGTACTTC
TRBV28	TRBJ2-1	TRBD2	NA	CASSYASGYNEQFF	TGTGCCAGCAGTTATGCTAGCGGTTACAATGAGCAGTTCTTC
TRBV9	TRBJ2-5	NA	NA	CASSPGGVEETQYF	TGTGCCAGCAGCCCCGGCGGGGTCGAAGAGACCCAGTACTTC
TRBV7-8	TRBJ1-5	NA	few	CASSHQGQYSNQPQHF	TGTGCCAGCAGCCACCAAGGACAGTATAGCAATCAGCCCCAGCATTTT
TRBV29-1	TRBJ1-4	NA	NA	CSVDFEGDIEEKLFF	TGCAGCGTTGATTTTGAGGGGGACATTGAGGAAAAACTGTTTTTT
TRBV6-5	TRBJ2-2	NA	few	CASSYSIAGPGELFF	TGTGCCAGCAGTTACTCAATTGCAGGCCCCGGGGAGCTGTTTTTT
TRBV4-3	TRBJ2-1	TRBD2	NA	CASSQGSSGNFYYNEQFF	TGCGCCAGCAGCCAAGGGTCTAGCGGTAACTTTTACTACAATGAGCAGTTCTTC
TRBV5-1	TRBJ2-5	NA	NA	CASTGTGSIGTQYF	TGCGCCAGCACAGGAACGGGGAGTATAGGGACCCAGTACTTC
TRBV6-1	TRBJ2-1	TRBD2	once	CASMRRERSYNEQFF	TGTGCCAGCATGCGGCGGGAGCGCTCCTACAATGAGCAGTTCTTC
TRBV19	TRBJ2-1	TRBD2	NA	CASSSTTSGTSYNEQFF	TGTGCCAGTAGTTCGACGACTAGCGGGACGTCCTACAATGAGCAGTTCTTC
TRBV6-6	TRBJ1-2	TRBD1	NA	CASSSLGTGGGYTF	TGTGCCAGCAGTTCCCTGGGGACAGGGGGGGGCTACACCTTC
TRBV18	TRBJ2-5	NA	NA	CASSLARVETQYF	TGTGCCAGCTCACTCGCGAGGGTAGAGACCCAGTACTTC
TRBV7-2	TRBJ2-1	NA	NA	CASSEKKAPDQRQFF	TGTGCCAGCAGCGAGAAGAAAGCGCCTGACCAGAGGCAGTTCTTC
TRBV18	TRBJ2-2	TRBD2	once	CASSPRGLAGGIANTGELFF	TGTGCCAGCTCACCCCGAGGACTAGCGGGAGGTATCGCGAACACCGGGGAGCTGTTTTTT
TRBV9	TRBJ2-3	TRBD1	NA	CASSVGQGGTDTQYF	TGTGCCAGCAGCGTAGGACAGGGAGGCACAGATACGCAGTATTTT
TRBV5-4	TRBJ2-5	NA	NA	CASSFSETQYF	TGTGCCAGCAGCTTCTCAGAGACCCAGTACTTC
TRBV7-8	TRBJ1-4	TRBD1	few	CASSAGTGGPNEKLFF	TGTGCCAGCAGCGCCGGGACAGGGGGACCTAATGAAAAACTGTTTTTT
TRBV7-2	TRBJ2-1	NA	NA	CASSLGYTDYNEQFF	TGTGCCAGCAGCTTAGGCTATACCGACTACAATGAGCAGTTCTTC
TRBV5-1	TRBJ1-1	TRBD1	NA	CASSLSGTAEAFF	TGCGCCAGCAGCTTATCCGGGACAGCCGAAGCTTTCTTT
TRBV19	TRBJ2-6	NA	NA	CASSTRQISGANVLTF	TGTGCCAGTAGTACCAGACAGATTTCTGGGGCCAACGTCCTGACTTTC
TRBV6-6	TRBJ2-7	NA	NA	CASSLERLSVGEQYF	TGTGCCAGCAGTCTAGAGCGGCTTTCGGTGGGCGAGCAGTACTTC
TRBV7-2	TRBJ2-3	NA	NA	CASSLGLKSTDTQYF	TGTGCCAGCAGCTTAGGACTAAAGAGCACAGATACGCAGTATTTT
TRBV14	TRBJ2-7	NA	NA	CASSLGLRSYEQYF	TGTGCCAGCAGCCTCGGACTGAGATCCTACGAGCAGTACTTC
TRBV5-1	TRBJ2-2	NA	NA	CASSSHMSSVTGELFF	TGCGCCAGCAGCTCCCATATGTCTTCGGTCACCGGGGAGCTGTTTTTT
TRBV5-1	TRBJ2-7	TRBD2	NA	CASSLVAGGGTYEQYF	TGCGCCAGCAGCTTGGTTGCGGGAGGCGGAACCTACGAGCAGTACTTC
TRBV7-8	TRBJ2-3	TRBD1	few	CASSSRDRGGTDTQYF	TGTGCCAGCAGCTCCCGTGACAGGGGAGGCACAGATACGCAGTATTTT
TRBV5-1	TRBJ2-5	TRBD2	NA	CASSLLSGGRAKETQYF	TGCGCCAGCAGCTTGCTTTCTGGCGGGAGGGCCAAGGAGACCCAGTACTTC